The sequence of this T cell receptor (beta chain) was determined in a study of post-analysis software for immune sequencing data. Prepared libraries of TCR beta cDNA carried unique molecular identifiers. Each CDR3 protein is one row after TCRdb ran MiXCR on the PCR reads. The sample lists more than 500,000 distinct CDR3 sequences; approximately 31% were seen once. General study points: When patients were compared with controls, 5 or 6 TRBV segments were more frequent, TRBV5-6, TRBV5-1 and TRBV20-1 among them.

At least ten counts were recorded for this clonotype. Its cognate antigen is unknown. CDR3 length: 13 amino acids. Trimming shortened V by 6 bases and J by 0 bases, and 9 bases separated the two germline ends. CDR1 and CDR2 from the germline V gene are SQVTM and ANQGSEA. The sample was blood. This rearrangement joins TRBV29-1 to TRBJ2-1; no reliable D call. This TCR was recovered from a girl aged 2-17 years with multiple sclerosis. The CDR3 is CSVGRNSYNEQFF. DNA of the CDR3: TGCAGCGTAGGACGGAACTCCTACAATGAGCAGTTCTTC.